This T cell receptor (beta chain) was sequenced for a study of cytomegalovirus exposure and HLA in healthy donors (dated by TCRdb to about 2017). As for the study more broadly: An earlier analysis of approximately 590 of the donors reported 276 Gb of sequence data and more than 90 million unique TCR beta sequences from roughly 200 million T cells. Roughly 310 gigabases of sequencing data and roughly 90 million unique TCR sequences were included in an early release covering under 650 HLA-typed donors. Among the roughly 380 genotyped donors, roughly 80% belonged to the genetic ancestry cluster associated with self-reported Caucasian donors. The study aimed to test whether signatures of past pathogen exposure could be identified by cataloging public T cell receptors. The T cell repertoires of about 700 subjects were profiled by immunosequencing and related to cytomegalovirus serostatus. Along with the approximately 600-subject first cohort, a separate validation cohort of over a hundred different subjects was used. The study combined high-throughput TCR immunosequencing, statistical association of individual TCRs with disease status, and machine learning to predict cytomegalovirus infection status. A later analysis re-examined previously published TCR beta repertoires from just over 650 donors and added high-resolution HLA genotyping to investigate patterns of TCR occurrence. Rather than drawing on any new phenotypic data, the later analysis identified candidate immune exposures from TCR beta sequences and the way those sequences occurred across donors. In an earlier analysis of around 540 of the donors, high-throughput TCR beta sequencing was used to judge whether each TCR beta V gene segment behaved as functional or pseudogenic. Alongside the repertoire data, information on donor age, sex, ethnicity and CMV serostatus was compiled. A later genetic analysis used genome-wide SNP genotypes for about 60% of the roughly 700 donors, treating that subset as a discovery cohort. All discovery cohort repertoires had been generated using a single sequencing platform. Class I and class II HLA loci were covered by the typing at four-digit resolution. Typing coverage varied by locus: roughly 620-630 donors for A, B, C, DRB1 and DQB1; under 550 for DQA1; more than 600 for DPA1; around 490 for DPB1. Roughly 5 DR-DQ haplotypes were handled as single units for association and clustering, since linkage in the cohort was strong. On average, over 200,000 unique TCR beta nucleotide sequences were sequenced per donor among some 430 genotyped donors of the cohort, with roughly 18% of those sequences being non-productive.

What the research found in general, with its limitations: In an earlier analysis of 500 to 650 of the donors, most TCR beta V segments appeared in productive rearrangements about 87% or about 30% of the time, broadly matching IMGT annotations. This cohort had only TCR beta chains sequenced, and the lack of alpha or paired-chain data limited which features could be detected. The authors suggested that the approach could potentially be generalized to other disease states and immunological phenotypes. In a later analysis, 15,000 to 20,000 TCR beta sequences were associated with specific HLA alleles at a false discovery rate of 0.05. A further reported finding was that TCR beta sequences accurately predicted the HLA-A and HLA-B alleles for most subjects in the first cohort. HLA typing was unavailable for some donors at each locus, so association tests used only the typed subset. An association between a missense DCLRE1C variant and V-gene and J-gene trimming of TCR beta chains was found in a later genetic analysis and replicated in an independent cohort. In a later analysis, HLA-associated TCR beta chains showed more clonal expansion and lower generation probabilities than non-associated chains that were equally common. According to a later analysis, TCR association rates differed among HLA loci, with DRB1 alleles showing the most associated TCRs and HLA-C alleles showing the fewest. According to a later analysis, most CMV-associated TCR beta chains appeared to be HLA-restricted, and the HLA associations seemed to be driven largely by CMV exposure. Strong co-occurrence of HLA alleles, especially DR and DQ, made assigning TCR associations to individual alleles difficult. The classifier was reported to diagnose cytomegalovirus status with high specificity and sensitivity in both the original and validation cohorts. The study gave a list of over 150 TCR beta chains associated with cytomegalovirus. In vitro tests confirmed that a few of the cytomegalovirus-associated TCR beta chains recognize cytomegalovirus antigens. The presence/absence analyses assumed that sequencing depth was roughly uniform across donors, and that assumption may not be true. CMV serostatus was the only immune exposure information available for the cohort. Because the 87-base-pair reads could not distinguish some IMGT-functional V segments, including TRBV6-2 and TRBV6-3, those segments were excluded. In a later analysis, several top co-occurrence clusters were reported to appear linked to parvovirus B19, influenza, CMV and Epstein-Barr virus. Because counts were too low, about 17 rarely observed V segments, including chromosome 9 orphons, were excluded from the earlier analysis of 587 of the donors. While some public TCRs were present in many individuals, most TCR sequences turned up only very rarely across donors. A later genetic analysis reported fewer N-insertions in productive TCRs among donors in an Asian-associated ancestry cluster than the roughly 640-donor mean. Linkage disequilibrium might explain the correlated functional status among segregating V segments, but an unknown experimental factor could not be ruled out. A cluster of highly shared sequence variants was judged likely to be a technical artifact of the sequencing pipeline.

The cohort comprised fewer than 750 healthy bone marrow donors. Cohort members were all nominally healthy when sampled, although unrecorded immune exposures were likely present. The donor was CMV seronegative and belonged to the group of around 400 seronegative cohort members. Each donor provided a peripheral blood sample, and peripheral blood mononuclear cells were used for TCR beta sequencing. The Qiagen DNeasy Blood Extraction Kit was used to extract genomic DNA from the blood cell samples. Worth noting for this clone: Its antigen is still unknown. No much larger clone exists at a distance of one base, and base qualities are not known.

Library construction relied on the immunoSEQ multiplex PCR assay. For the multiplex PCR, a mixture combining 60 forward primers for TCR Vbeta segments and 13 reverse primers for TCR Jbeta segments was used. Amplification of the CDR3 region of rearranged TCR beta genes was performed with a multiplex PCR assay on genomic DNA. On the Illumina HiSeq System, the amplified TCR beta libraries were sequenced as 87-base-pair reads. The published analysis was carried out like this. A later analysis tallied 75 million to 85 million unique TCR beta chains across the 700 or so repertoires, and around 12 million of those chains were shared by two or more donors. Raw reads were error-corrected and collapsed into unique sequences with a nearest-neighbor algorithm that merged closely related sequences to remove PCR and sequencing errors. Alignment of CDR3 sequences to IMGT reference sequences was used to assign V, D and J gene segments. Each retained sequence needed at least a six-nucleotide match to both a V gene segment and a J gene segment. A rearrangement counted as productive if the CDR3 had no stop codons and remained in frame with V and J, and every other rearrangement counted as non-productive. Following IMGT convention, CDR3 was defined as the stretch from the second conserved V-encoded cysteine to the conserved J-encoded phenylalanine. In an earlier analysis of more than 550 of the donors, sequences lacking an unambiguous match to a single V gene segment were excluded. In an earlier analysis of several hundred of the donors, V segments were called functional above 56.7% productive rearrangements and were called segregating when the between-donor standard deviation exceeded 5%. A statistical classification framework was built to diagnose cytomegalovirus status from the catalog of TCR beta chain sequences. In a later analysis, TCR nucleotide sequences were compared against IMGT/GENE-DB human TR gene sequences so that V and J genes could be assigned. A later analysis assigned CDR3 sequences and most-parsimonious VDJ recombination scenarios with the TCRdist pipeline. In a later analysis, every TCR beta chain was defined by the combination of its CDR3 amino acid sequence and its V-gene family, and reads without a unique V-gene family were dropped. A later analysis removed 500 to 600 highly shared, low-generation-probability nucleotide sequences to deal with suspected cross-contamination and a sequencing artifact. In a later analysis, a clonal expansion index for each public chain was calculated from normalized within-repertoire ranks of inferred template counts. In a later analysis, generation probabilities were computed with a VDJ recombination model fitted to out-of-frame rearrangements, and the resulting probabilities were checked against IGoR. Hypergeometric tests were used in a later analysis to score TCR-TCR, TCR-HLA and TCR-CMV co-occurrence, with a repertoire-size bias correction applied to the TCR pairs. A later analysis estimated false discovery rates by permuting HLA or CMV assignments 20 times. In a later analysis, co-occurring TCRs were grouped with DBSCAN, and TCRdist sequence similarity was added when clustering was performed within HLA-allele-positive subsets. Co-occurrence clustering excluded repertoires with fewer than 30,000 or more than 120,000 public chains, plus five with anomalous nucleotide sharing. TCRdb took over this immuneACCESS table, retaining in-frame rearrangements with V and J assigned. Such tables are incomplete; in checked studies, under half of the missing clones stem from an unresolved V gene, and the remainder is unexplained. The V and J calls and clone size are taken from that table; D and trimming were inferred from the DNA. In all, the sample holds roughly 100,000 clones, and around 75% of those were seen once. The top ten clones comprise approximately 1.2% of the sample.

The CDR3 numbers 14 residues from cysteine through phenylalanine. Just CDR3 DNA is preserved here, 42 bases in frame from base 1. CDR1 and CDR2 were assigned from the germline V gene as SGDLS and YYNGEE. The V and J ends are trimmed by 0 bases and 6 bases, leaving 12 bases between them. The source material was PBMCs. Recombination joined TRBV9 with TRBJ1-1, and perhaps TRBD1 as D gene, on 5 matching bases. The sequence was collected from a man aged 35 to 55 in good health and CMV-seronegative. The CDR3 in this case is CASSVVGGGAEAFF. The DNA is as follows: TGTGCCAGCAGCGTAGTGGGGGGTGGGGCTGAAGCTTTCTTT.